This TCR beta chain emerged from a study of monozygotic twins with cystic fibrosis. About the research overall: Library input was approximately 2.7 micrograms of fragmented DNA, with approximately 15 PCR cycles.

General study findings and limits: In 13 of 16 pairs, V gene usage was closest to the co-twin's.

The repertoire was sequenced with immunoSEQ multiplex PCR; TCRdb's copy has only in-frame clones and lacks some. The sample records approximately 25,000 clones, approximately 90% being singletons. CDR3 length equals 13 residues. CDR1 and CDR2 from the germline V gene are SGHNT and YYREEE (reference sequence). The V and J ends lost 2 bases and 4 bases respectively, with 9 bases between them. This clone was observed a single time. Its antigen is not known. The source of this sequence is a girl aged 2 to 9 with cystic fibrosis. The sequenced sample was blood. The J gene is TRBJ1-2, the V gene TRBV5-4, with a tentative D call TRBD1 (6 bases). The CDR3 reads CASSFLTGYGYTF. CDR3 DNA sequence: TGTGCCAGCAGCTTTCTGACAGGCTATGGCTACACCTTC.